This T cell receptor beta chain was identified in a study of T cell changes during pregnancy in multiple sclerosis. This clone was counted between two and nine times. TCRdb's table, derived via immunoSEQ multiplex PCR, lists solely in-frame clones and lacks some. The data contain 70,000 or so clones, roughly nine tenths of them singletons. Germline CDR1 MNHEY, CDR2 SMNVEV (reference sequence). V was cut by 3 bases and J by 3 bases, with 17 bases left in between. The CDR3 is 16 residues long. The V call is TRBV27, the J call TRBJ1-1; a possible D gene is TRBD1 (5 bases). The starting material was peripheral blood, obtained in the third trimester of pregnancy. The sequence was obtained from a female donor in good health, enrolled as a control in a pregnancy study. As DNA, the CDR3 is TGTGCCAGCAGTTTCACTCCAGGGTATGCGGACACTGAAGCTTTCTTT. As protein: CASSFTPGYADTEAFF.